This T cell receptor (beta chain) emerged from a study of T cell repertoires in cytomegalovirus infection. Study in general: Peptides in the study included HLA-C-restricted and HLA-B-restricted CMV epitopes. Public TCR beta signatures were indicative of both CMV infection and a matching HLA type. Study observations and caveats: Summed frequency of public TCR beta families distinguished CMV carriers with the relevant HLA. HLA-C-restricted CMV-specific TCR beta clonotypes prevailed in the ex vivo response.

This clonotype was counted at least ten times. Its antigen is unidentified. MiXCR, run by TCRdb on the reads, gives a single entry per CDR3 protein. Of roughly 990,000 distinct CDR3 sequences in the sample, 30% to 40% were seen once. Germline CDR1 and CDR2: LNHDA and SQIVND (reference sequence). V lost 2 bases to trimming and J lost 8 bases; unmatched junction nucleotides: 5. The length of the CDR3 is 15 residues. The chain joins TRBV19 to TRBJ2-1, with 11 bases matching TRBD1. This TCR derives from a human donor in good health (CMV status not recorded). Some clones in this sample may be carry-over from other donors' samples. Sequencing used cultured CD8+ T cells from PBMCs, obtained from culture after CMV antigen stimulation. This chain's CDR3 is CASSIRTGGPDEQFF. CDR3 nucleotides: TGTGCCAGTAGTATAAGGACAGGGGGCCCGGATGAGCAGTTCTTC.